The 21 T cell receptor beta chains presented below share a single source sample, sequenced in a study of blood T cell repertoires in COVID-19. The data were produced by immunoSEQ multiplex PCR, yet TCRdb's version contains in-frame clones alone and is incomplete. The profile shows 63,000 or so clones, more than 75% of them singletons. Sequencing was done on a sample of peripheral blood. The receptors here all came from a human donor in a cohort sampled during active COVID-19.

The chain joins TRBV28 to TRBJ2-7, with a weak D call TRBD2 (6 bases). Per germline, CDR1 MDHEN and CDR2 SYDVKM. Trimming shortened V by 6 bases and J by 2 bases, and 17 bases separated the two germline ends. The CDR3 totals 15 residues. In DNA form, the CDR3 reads TGTGCCAGCAGCTTAGACCCGGGACTCCCCTACGAGCAGTACTTC. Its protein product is CASSLDPGLPYEQYF.

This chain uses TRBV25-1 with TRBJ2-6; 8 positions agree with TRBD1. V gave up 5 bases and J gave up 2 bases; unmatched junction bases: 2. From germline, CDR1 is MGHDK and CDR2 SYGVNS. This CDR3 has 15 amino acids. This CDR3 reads CASSPQGAGANVLTF. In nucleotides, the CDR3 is TGTGCCAGCAGTCCACAGGGGGCTGGGGCCAACGTCCTGACTTTC.

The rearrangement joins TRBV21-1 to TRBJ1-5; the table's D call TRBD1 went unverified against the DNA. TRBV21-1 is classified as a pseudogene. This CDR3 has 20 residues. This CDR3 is CASSKRTVEGQGGSNQPQHF. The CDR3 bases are TGTGCCAGCAGCAAAAGAACAGTCGAAGGACAGGGGGGAAGCAATCAGCCCCAGCATTTT.

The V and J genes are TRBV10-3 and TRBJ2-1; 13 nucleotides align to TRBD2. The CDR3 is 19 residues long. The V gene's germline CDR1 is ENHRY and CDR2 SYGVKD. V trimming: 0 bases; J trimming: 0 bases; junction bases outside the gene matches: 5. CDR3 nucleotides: TGTGCCATCAGTGAGTCGATACTAGCGGGAGGGAGCTCCTACAATGAGCAGTTCTTC. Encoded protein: CAISESILAGGSSYNEQFF.

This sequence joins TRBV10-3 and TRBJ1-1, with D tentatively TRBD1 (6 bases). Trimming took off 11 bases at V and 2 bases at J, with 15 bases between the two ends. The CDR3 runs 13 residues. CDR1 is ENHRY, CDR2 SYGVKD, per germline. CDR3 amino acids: CASQRDKNTEAFF. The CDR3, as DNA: TGTGCCTCCCAACGGGACAAAAACACTGAAGCTTTCTTT.

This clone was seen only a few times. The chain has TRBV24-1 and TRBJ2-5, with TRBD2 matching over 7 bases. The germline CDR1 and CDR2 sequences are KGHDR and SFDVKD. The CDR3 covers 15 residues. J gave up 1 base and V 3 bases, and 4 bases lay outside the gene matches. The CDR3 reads CATSDGSGGQETQYF. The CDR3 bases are TGTGCCACCAGTGATGGCTCGGGGGGCCAAGAGACCCAGTACTTC.

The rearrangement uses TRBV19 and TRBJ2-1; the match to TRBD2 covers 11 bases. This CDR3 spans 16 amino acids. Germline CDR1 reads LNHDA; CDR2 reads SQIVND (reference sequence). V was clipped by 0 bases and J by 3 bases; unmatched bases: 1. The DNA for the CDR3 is TGTGCCAGTAGTATAGACCTAGCGGGAGGCTACAATGAGCAGTTCTTC. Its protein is CASSIDLAGGYNEQFF.

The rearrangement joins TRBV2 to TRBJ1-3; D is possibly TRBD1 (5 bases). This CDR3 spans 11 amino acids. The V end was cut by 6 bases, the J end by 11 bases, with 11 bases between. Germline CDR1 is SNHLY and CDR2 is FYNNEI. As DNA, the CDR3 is TGTGCCAGCAGAAGGGGTGCAGCCATATATTTT. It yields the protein CASRRGAAIYF.

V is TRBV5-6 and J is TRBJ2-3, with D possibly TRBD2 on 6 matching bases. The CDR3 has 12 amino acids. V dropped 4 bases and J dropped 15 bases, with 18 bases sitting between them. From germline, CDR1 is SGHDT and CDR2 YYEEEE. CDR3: CASSRKGTPLYF. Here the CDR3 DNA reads TGTGCCAGCAGCCGTAAGGGGACTCCACTTTATTTT.

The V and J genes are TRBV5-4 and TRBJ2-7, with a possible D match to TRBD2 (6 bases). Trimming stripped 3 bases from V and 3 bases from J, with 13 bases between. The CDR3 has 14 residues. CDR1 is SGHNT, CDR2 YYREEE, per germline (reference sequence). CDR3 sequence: CASSSGRGNYEQYF. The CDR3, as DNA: TGTGCCAGCAGCTCAGGGCGGGGTAACTACGAGCAGTACTTC. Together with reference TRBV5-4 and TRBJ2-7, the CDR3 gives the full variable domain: ETGVTQSPTHLIKTRGQQVTLRCSSQSGHNTVSWYQQALGQGPQFIFQYYREEENGRGNFPPRFSGLQFPNYSSELNVNALELDDSALYLCASSSGRGNYEQYFGPGTRLTVT.

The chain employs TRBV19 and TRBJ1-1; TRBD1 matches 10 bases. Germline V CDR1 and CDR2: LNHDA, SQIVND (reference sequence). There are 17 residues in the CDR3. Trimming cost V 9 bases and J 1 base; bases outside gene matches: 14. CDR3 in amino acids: CASLLSRDRGPNTEAFF. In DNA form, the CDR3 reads TGTGCCAGCCTTCTTTCCCGGGACAGGGGACCGAACACTGAAGCTTTCTTT.

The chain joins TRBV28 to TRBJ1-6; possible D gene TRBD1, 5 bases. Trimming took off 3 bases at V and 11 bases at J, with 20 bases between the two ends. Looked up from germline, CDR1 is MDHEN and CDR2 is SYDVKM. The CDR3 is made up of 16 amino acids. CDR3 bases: TGTGCCAGCAGTTTGTTGGCGGGGGGGGGAGGTACACCCCTCCACTTT. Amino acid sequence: CASSLLAGGGGTPLHF.

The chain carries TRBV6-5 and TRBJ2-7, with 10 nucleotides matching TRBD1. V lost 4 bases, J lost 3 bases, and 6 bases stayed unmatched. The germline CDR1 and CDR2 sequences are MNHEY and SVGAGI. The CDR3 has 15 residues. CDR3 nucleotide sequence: TGTGCCAGCAGTTCGGGACAGGGGTGGGACTACGAGCAGTACTTC. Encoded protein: CASSSGQGWDYEQYF.

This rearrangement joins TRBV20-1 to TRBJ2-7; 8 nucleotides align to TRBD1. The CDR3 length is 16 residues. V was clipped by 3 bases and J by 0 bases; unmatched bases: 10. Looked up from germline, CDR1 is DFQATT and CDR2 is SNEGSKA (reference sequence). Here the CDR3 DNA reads TGCAGTGCTAGTGGCCCATCGGGACAGGCCTCCTACGAGCAGTACTTC. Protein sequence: CSASGPSGQASYEQYF.

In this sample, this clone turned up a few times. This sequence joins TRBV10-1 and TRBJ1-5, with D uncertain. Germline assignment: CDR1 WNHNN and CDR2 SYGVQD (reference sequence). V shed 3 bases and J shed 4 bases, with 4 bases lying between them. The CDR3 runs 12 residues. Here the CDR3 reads CASSDPNQPQHF. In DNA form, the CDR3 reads TGCGCCAGCAGTGACCCTAATCAGCCCCAGCATTTT.

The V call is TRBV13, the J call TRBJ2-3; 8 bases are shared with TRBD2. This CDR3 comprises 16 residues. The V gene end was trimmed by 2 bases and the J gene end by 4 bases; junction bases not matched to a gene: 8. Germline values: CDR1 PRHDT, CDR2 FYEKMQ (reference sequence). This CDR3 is CASSLRSGREADTQYF. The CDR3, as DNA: TGTGCCAGCAGCTTAAGGAGCGGGAGAGAGGCAGATACGCAGTATTTT.

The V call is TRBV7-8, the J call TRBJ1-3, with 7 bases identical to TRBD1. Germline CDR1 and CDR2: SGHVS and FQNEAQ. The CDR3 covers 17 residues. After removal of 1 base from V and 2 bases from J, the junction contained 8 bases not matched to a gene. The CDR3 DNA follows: TGTGCCAGCAGCTTAGGGTACAGGGGTACGGCTGGAAACACCATATATTTT. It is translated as CASSLGYRGTAGNTIYF.

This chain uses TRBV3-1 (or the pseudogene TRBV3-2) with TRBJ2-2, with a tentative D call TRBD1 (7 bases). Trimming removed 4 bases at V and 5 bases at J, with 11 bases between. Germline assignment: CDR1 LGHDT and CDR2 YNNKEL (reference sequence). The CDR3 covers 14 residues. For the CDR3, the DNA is TGTGCCAGCAGCCGTTCAGGGGGGACCGGGGAGCTGTTTTTT. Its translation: CASSRSGGTGELFF.

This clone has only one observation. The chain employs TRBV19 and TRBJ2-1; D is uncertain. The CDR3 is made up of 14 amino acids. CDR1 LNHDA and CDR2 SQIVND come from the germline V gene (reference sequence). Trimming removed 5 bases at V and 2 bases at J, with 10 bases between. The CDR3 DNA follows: TGTGCCAGTAGTCCCGCGCGCCCCTACAATGAGCAGTTCTTC. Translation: CASSPARPYNEQFF.

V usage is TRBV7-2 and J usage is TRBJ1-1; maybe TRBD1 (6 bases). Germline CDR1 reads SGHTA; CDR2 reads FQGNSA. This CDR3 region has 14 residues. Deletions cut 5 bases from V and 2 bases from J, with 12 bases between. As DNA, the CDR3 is TGTGCCAGCAGCGTAACAGGGAGCAACACTGAAGCTTTCTTT. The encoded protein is CASSVTGSNTEAFF.

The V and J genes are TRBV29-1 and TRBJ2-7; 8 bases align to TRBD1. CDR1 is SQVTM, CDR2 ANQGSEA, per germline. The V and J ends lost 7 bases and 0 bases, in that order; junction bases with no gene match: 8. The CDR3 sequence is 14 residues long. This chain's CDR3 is CSAQGQASSYEQYF. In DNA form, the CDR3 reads TGCAGCGCCCAGGGACAGGCGAGCTCCTACGAGCAGTACTTC.